This entry lists 5 T cell receptor beta chains sequenced from one sample in a study of T cells in Graves' hyperthyroidism and ophthalmopathy. TCR beta CDR3 regions were amplified from RNA transcripts. First-round RT-PCR targeting the TCR CDR3 was performed with the HTBI primer set. TCRdb used MiXCR to reprocess the multiplex PCR reads, holding one entry per CDR3 protein. The repertoire includes roughly 740,000 distinct CDR3 sequences, about a sixth of them detected once, and under 10% sits in the top ten. The sample was blood. These receptors all stem from a man aged 18 to 35 with Graves' hyperthyroidism.

This clonotype was picked up many times. This rearrangement joins TRBV30 to TRBJ1-1; the D is unclear. V lost 0 bases, J lost 0 bases, and 2 bases lay in between. The CDR3 is 12 amino acids. The germline gives CDR1 GTSNPN, CDR2 SVGIG (reference sequence). CDR3 loop: CAWSVLNTEAFF. CDR3 nucleotides: TGTGCCTGGAGTGTACTGAACACTGAAGCTTTCTTT.

This clonotype was observed many times. This rearrangement joins TRBV7-7 to TRBJ2-1; D is perhaps TRBD2 (6 bases). V gave up 8 bases and J gave up 3 bases, with 11 bases separating them. The germline CDR1 and CDR2 sequences are SSHAT and FNYEAQ (reference sequence). This CDR3 has 13 amino acids. CDR3 nucleotides: TGTGCCAGCGCTAGCGACGTCTACAATGAGCAGTTCTTC. Translating it yields CASASDVYNEQFF.

This clonotype was counted ten times or more. This chain links TRBV28 with TRBJ1-5, with D unresolved. Trimming took 6 bases from V and 4 from J, leaving 16 bases between them. The CDR3 totals 15 residues. From germline, CDR1 is MDHEN and CDR2 SYDVKM. The CDR3 DNA reads TGTGCCAGCAGCCATCCCGGGATGCAAAATCAGCCCCAGCATTTT. Its translation: CASSHPGMQNQPQHF.

This clonotype was recorded at least ten times. This chain joins TRBV20-1 and TRBJ2-5; D remains unclear. Germline CDR1 and CDR2: DFQATT and SNEGSKA (reference sequence). The CDR3 extends over 11 amino acids. V was shortened by 1 base and J by 4 bases, with 4 bases between the two germline ends. The CDR3 reads CSARGRETQYF. For the CDR3, the DNA is TGCAGTGCTAGAGGGAGAGAGACCCAGTACTTC.

This clonotype appeared many times. The chain combines TRBV14 with TRBJ2-7, with D perhaps TRBD1 (5 bases). Germline V gene sequence: CDR1 SGHDN, CDR2 FVKESK. V was shortened by 1 base and J by 2 bases, with 15 bases between the two germline ends. The CDR3 length is 16 residues. CDR3 sequence reads: CASSQAFTDTAYEQYF. The CDR3 DNA sequence: TGTGCCAGCAGCCAAGCGTTTACGGACACAGCCTACGAGCAGTACTTC.